The sequence of this TCR beta chain was determined in a study of blood T cells in healthy people across ages. CDR1 ENHRY and CDR2 SYGVKD come from the germline V gene. The V end lost 0 bases, the J end lost 5 bases, and 19 bases lay between the germline ends. The CDR3 runs 18 residues. Alongside a J-beta primer mix, a sample-barcoded 5' primer served in a second PCR lasting roughly 6 to 11 cycles. One entry per CDR3 protein results from TCRdb running MiXCR on the 5' RACE reads. The repertoire consists of 1.2 million to 1.5 million distinct CDR3 sequences, with around 39% occurring once and the leading ten covering 7.9%. Donation came from healthy Caucasian individuals in Russia who were aged about 6 to 100. General observations from the study: Long-lived and aged donors differed, with more naive CD4+ cells and higher diversity in the long-lived. PBMCs went unsorted, and a conclusive naive versus antigen-experienced comparison was therefore prevented.

To note about this clonotype: What it binds is not known.

The sequenced sample consisted of blood. The sequence came from a woman aged 18-29 years in good health. The rearrangement uses TRBV10-3 and TRBJ2-2, with D possibly matching TRBD2 (5 bases). Here the CDR3 reads CAISESELLGGRTGELFF. Written as DNA, the CDR3 is TGTGCCATCAGTGAGTCCGAGTTATTAGGCGGGCGAACCGGGGAGCTGTTTTTT.